The 14 T cell receptor beta chains below come from one sample, sequenced in a study of blood T cell repertoires in COVID-19. TCRdb keeps only in-frame clones here, not all; method: immunoSEQ multiplex PCR. The sample records some 320,000 clones, around 85% being singletons. Sequences were obtained from PBMCs or T cells enriched from blood (not recorded which). The receptors stem from a woman aged 30 to 39 who had been exposed to COVID-19.

This clone was detected once. This chain links TRBV30 with TRBJ1-5; D is undetermined. CDR1 is GTSNPN, CDR2 SVGIG, per germline (reference sequence). The CDR3 is 13 amino acids. Trimming took 5 bases from V and 0 from J, leaving 8 bases between them. CDR3: CAWGRSSNQPQHF. In nucleotides, the CDR3 is TGTGCCTGGGGACGGAGTAGCAATCAGCCCCAGCATTTT.

The chain links TRBV27 to TRBJ1-2, with D possibly TRBD1 on 6 matching bases. V shed 1 base and J shed 4 bases, with 16 bases lying between them. Per germline, CDR1 MNHEY and CDR2 SMNVEV (reference sequence). The CDR3 has 16 amino acids. In nucleotides, the CDR3 is TGTGCCAGCAGTTTATTTCCCTCTGGGGGGGCCTATGGCTACACCTTC. It encodes CASSLFPSGGAYGYTF.

The chain carries TRBV28 and TRBJ1-6, with a weak D call TRBD1 (6 bases). CDR3 size: 15 residues. V lost 6 bases and J 7 bases, leaving 16 bases between the germline ends. Germline-derived CDR1 and CDR2 are MDHEN and SYDVKM. CDR3 bases: TGTGCCAGCAGCCTTTGGAGAGGGGGAAATTCACCCCTCCACTTT. This gives the protein CASSLWRGGNSPLHF.

The chain combines TRBV28 with TRBJ1-1; TRBD1 agrees at 7 bases. Per the germline V gene, CDR1 is MDHEN and CDR2 is SYDVKM. The CDR3 runs to 14 residues. Trimming at V came to 2 bases and at J to 4 bases, leaving 4 bases not matched to a gene. The CDR3 loop reads CASSLHRGGTEAFF. Here the CDR3 DNA reads TGTGCCAGCAGTTTACACAGGGGAGGCACTGAAGCTTTCTTT.

The sample holds one count of this clone. The chain carries TRBV5-6 and TRBJ1-5; perhaps TRBD1 as D (5 bases). Germline assignment: CDR1 SGHDT and CDR2 YYEEEE. V shed 4 bases and J shed 3 bases, with 8 bases lying between them. CDR3 length equals 13 residues. In DNA form, the CDR3 reads TGTGCCAGCAGCCGGGGGACCAATCAGCCCCAGCATTTT. Translating gives CASSRGTNQPQHF.

J is TRBJ2-5 and V is TRBV5-1, with TRBD2 matching 8 bases. Germline V lookup: CDR1 SGHRS, CDR2 YFSETQ. This CDR3 has 15 amino acids. Germline trimming cut 7 bases from V and 1 base from J; bases unmatched to any gene: 9. The CDR3 loop is CASAVAGLFQETQYF. The CDR3 DNA reads TGCGCCAGCGCGGTAGCGGGGCTTTTCCAAGAGACCCAGTACTTC.

The rearrangement links TRBV5-4 to TRBJ2-5; D unclear. The ends were cut back, 2 bases at V and 5 bases at J, with 13 bases in the middle. Germline lookup yields CDR1 SGHNT and CDR2 YYREEE (reference sequence). The CDR3 is 14 amino acids. CDR3 nucleotides: TGTGCCAGCAGCTTTCACTGGTTCAGGGAGACCCAGTACTTC. Its translation is CASSFHWFRETQYF. Full variable domain (outside the CDR3, taken from reference TRBV5-4 and TRBJ2-5): ETGVTQSPTHLIKTRGQQVTLRCSSQSGHNTVSWYQQALGQGPQFIFQYYREEENGRGNFPPRFSGLQFPNYSSELNVNALELDDSALYLCASSFHWFRETQYFGPGTRLLVL.

The chain combines TRBV5-1 with TRBJ2-3, with D unresolved. The length of the CDR3 is 15 residues. Trimming pared 0 bases from V and 2 bases from J, leaving 10 bases between. In germline, CDR1 is SGHRS, CDR2 YFSETQ. This CDR3 reads CASSLGVGPTDTQYF. CDR3 bases: TGCGCCAGCAGCTTGGGTGTGGGCCCCACAGATACGCAGTATTTT.

The chain recombines TRBV24-1 with TRBJ2-3, with D possibly TRBD1 on 5 matching bases. CDR3 length equals 13 residues. The V gene lost 7 bases and the J gene lost 4 bases, with 11 bases spanning the gap. Germline V gene sequence: CDR1 KGHDR, CDR2 SFDVKD. CDR3 sequence (DNA): TGTGCCACCAGCCTAGGGGCCCCAGATACGCAGTATTTT. It yields the protein CATSLGAPDTQYF.

The genes are TRBV28 and TRBJ2-2; D might be TRBD1 (6 bases). Germline CDR1 is MDHEN and CDR2 is SYDVKM. This CDR3 spans 16 amino acids. V gave up 10 bases and J gave up 0 bases, with 18 bases separating them. The CDR3: CATRPIGTPNTGELFF. The CDR3 DNA sequence: TGTGCCACCAGACCGATAGGGACACCGAACACCGGGGAGCTGTTTTTT.

The gene calls are TRBV9 and TRBJ1-1; D perhaps matches TRBD1 (6 bases). V lost 1 base to trimming and J lost 2 bases, with 12 bases between them. The CDR3 totals 15 residues. Germline CDR1 reads SGDLS; CDR2 reads YYNGEE. CDR3 loop: CASSVRQDGNTEAFF. CDR3 DNA sequence: TGTGCCAGCAGCGTACGACAGGACGGAAACACTGAAGCTTTCTTT.

The chain joins TRBV29-1 to TRBJ2-7; 8 bases agree with TRBD1. The CDR3 is 14 amino acids. Trimming took 2 bases from V and 7 from J; bases not matched to a gene: 10. CDR1 is SQVTM, CDR2 ANQGSEA, per germline. CDR3 protein: CSVEFGTGYQEQYF. CDR3 nucleotide sequence: TGCAGCGTTGAATTCGGGACAGGTTATCAGGAGCAGTACTTC.

This clone was detected once. V is TRBV24-1 and J is TRBJ2-7; tentative D call: TRBD1 (6 bases). The CDR3 runs to 14 residues. Germline V gives CDR1 KGHDR, CDR2 SFDVKD. Trimming cost V 3 bases and J 0 bases, with 8 bases left between them. CDR3 bases: TGTGCCACCAGTGATGCGGACAGCTCCTACGAGCAGTACTTC. It encodes CATSDADSSYEQYF.

The sample holds one count of this clone. The chain combines TRBV11-3 with TRBJ2-7; 9 nucleotides line up with TRBD2. This CDR3 comprises 14 residues. Germline lookup yields CDR1 SGHNT and CDR2 YENEEA. V lost 5 bases and J lost 1; bases outside the gene matches: 3. The DNA of the CDR3 is TGTGCCAGCAGCGTCCTAGCGGGGTCCTACGAGCAGTACTTC. Translated: CASSVLAGSYEQYF.